The rows below give T cell receptor beta chains drawn from one sample of a study of blood T cells in healthy people across ages. Via MiXCR, TCRdb re-called the 5' RACE reads, giving one row per CDR3 protein. The sample yields some 1,000,000 distinct CDR3 sequences, 20% to 25% seen once. This sample was also put to use in a study of T cells of mothers and their children.

The sequenced sample consisted of blood. These receptors came from a girl aged 2 to 10 in good health. Both conserved end residues are part of each CDR3. The D gene is left open where the match is weak. Clone sizes are given selectively: once, few, many, or a class where the clone is expanded.

CDR3 protein,CDR3 DNA,D gene,J gene,clone size,V gene
CASGPRGEKLFF,TGTGCCAGCGGGCCCAGAGGCGAAAAACTGTTTTTT,-,TRBJ1-4,few,TRBV12-3/TRBV12-4
CASSHGQGLEQYF,TGCGCCAGCAGCCATGGTCAGGGGCTCGAGCAGTACTTC,-,TRBJ2-7,-,TRBV4-3
CASSLVSSGGNVFF,TGTGCCAGCAGCTTGGTTTCTAGCGGGGGGAATGTGTTCTTC,TRBD2,TRBJ2-1,-,TRBV5-4
CASRPSGTGLPQPQHF,TGTGCCAGCAGACCCTCCGGGACAGGGCTCCCACAGCCCCAGCATTTT,TRBD1,TRBJ1-5,few,TRBV28
CASNPPGNEQFF,TGTGCCAGCAACCCCCCTGGGAATGAGCAGTTCTTC,-,TRBJ2-1,few,TRBV12-3/TRBV12-4
CASSDRDRYGYTF,TGTGCCAGCAGTGACAGGGACAGATATGGCTACACCTTC,TRBD1,TRBJ1-2,few,TRBV9
CASSPARTSGKETQYF,TGTGCCAGCAGTCCGGCCCGGACTAGCGGTAAGGAGACCCAGTACTTC,TRBD2,TRBJ2-5,-,TRBV27
CAGGTDTNYGYTF,TGTGCCGGCGGGACAGATACTAACTATGGCTACACCTTC,TRBD1,TRBJ1-2,few,TRBV6-6
CSAPEGTGELFF,TGCAGCGCCCCTGAGGGCACCGGGGAGCTGTTTTTT,-,TRBJ2-2,-,TRBV29-1
CASSLISQETQYF,TGTGCCAGCAGCTTGATCTCCCAAGAGACCCAGTACTTC,-,TRBJ2-5,-,TRBV5-5
CASRTFYAGANYGYTF,TGCGCCAGCAGAACCTTCTACGCAGGAGCTAACTATGGCTACACCTTC,-,TRBJ1-2,-,TRBV5-1
CASTASGSDEQFF,TGTGCCAGCACGGCTAGCGGGAGTGATGAGCAGTTCTTC,TRBD2,TRBJ2-1,few,TRBV3-1
CASSPGTSAEETQYF,TGTGCCAGCAGCCCGGGGACTAGCGCGGAAGAGACCCAGTACTTC,TRBD2,TRBJ2-5,few,TRBV7-2
CASRPRRLTSTDTQYF,TGTGCCAGCAGACCCAGACGACTCACTAGCACAGATACGCAGTATTTT,-,TRBJ2-3,few,TRBV7-8
CSAQTGGVIGYEQYF,TGCAGTGCCCAAACAGGGGGCGTAATAGGATACGAGCAGTACTTC,TRBD1,TRBJ2-7,-,TRBV20-1
CASSQDLGVGVEAFF,TGTGCCAGCAGCCAAGATTTAGGGGTGGGGGTGGAAGCTTTCTTT,-,TRBJ1-1,few,TRBV7-6
CASSPAGGLYNEQFF,TGTGCCAGCAGCCCAGCGGGGGGGCTCTACAATGAGCAGTTCTTC,TRBD2,TRBJ2-1,few,TRBV7-9
CASAWRSGETQYF,TGTGCCAGCGCATGGAGGTCAGGGGAGACCCAGTACTTC,-,TRBJ2-5,once,TRBV18
CASSARDRLETQYF,TGTGCCAGCAGCGCCCGGGACAGGTTAGAGACCCAGTACTTC,TRBD1,TRBJ2-5,few,TRBV7-2
CASTRGDRGSVETQYF,TGTGCCAGCACCAGGGGGGACAGGGGATCAGTAGAGACCCAGTACTTC,TRBD1,TRBJ2-5,few,TRBV6-2/TRBV6-3
CASSVGGRVSYEQYF,TGTGCCAGCAGCGTAGGCGGGAGGGTCTCCTACGAGCAGTACTTC,TRBD2,TRBJ2-7,-,TRBV9
CASSFKTGPGADFATNEKLFF,TGTGCCAGCAGTTTTAAAACCGGTCCAGGGGCGGATTTTGCAACTAATGAAAAACTGTTTTTT,-,TRBJ1-4,few,TRBV7-8
CASSVVPAGAGGETQYF,TGTGCCAGCAGCGTAGTGCCTGCTGGGGCTGGAGGGGAGACCCAGTACTTC,-,TRBJ2-5,-,TRBV9
CASSLTGGKTDTQYF,TGCGCCAGCAGCCTAACAGGGGGGAAGACAGATACGCAGTATTTT,TRBD1,TRBJ2-3,few,TRBV5-1
CASSLDGPATGELFF,TGCGCCAGCAGCTTGGACGGACCAGCCACCGGGGAGCTGTTTTTT,-,TRBJ2-2,-,TRBV5-1
CASSLYDSQGGYTF,TGTGCCAGCAGTCTCTACGATTCCCAGGGTGGCTACACCTTC,-,TRBJ1-2,-,TRBV27
CASTPSRGLGDTQYF,TGTGCCAGCACCCCCAGTAGGGGCTTGGGAGATACGCAGTATTTT,-,TRBJ2-3,-,TRBV28
CASSSRATGGNYEQYF,TGTGCCAGCAGTTCCCGGGCAACGGGAGGGAACTACGAGCAGTACTTC,TRBD2,TRBJ2-7,-,TRBV28
CSASTDREVSDYGYTF,TGCAGTGCTAGTACGGACAGGGAGGTTTCGGACTATGGCTACACCTTC,TRBD1,TRBJ1-2,-,TRBV20-1
CASSRGLNEKLFF,TGTGCCAGCAGTCGTGGACTTAATGAAAAACTGTTTTTT,-,TRBJ1-4,few,TRBV25-1
CSARADRASYEQYF,TGCAGTGCTAGAGCTGACAGGGCCTCCTACGAGCAGTACTTC,TRBD1,TRBJ2-7,-,TRBV20-1
CASSRTTLAGVYTDTQYF,TGTGCCAGCAGTCGAACAACACTAGCGGGTGTCTACACAGATACGCAGTATTTT,TRBD2,TRBJ2-3,few,TRBV7-9
CAIIEPGETQYF,TGTGCCATCATTGAGCCGGGAGAGACCCAGTACTTC,-,TRBJ2-5,once,TRBV10-3
CASSSLQTTYEQYF,TGTGCCAGCAGCTCCCTCCAAACCACCTACGAGCAGTACTTC,-,TRBJ2-7,-,TRBV7-2
CASSPRVAGVNEQFF,TGTGCCAGCAGCCCTAGGGTAGCGGGGGTTAATGAGCAGTTCTTC,TRBD2,TRBJ2-1,-,TRBV7-3
CAISGSEIQETQYF,TGTGCCATCAGTGGCAGTGAGATACAAGAGACCCAGTACTTC,-,TRBJ2-5,-,TRBV10-3
CAGSVDRPYEQYF,TGTGCCGGCAGTGTAGACAGACCCTACGAGCAGTACTTC,-,TRBJ2-7,few,TRBV12-3/TRBV12-4
CASSYELLAGEEQFF,TGTGCCAGCAGTTACGAATTATTAGCCGGGGAGGAGCAGTTCTTC,-,TRBJ2-1,-,TRBV6-6
CASSSTGNGVKLFF,TGTGCCAGCAGCTCGACGGGGAACGGGGTAAAACTGTTTTTT,-,TRBJ1-4,many,TRBV7-6
CAGSDGRGGTSRRAHNEQFF,TGTGCCGGCAGCGATGGAAGGGGCGGGACTAGCAGGAGGGCCCACAATGAGCAGTTCTTT,TRBD2,TRBJ2-3,-,TRBV5-6
CASTNFHTGELFF,TGTGCCAGCACCAACTTCCACACCGGGGAGCTGTTTTTT,-,TRBJ2-2,-,TRBV5-4
CATSRERPGVGETQYF,TGTGCCACCAGCAGAGAGAGGCCAGGGGTCGGCGAGACCCAGTACTTC,-,TRBJ2-5,-,TRBV15
CSVALRGQGYTGELFF,TGCAGCGTTGCATTGCGGGGACAGGGGTACACCGGGGAGCTGTTTTTT,TRBD1,TRBJ2-2,-,TRBV29-1
CASSWGTSAGGWDEQFF,TGTGCCAGCAGCTGGGGGACTAGCGCCGGGGGATGGGATGAGCAGTTCTTC,TRBD2,TRBJ2-1,-,TRBV7-6
CASSSTLGQGAKLFF,TGTGCCAGCAGTTCGACCCTCGGACAGGGGGCGAAACTGTTTTTT,TRBD1,TRBJ1-4,few,TRBV28
CASTSGTGNHEQYF,TGTGCCAGCACCTCGGGGACAGGGAACCACGAGCAGTACTTC,-,TRBJ2-7,-,TRBV21-1
CASSARGQPEQYF,TGTGCCAGCAGTGCCCGTGGGCAGCCCGAGCAGTACTTC,-,TRBJ2-7,-,TRBV12-3/TRBV12-4
CASSVAWRKANYGYTF,TGTGCCAGCAGCGTAGCTTGGAGGAAAGCTAACTATGGCTACACCTTC,-,TRBJ1-2,-,TRBV9
CASSPDRGQYGYTF,TGCGCCAGCAGCCCGGACAGGGGGCAGTATGGCTACACCTTC,TRBD1,TRBJ1-2,few,TRBV5-1
CASSGKIRDEQYF,TGTGCCAGTAGCGGGAAGATCCGGGACGAGCAGTACTTC,-,TRBJ2-7,-,TRBV19
CASSQGEWFGVTQYF,TGTGCCAGCAGCCAAGGAGAATGGTTCGGGGTTACGCAGTATTTT,-,TRBJ2-3,-,TRBV3-1
CSARRGQKQETQYF,TGCAGTGCTAGAAGAGGACAGAAGCAAGAGACCCAGTACTTC,-,TRBJ2-5,-,TRBV20-1
CASSLSRGSSYEQYF,TGTGCCAGCAGTTTATCGCGTGGGAGCTCCTACGAGCAGTACTTC,-,TRBJ2-7,few,TRBV27
CASSWGVGTEAFF,TGTGCCAGCAGTTGGGGGGTTGGAACTGAAGCTTTCTTT,-,TRBJ1-1,-,TRBV12-3/TRBV12-4
CASSLTFFSYNEQFF,TGTGCCAGCAGCTTAACCTTCTTCTCCTACAATGAGCAGTTCTTC,-,TRBJ2-1,few,TRBV7-2